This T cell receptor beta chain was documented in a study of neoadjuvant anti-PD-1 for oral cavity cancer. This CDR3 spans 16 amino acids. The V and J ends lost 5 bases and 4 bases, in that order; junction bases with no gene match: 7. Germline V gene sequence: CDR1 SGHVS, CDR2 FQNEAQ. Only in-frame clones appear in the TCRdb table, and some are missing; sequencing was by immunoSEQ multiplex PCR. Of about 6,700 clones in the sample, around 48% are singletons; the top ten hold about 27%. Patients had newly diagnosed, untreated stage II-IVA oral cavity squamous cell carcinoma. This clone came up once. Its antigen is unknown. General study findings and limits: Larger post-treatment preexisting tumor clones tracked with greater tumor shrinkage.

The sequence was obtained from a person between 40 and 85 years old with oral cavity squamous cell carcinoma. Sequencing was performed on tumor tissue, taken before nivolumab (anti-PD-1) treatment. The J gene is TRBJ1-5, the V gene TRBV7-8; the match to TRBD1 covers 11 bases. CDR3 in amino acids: CASSLTDRGQNQPQHF. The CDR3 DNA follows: TGTGCCAGCAGCCTGACGGACAGGGGGCAGAATCAGCCCCAGCATTTT.